This T cell receptor beta chain comes out of a study of spatial heterogeneity in lung cancer. Overall study context: Within raw reads, each unique TCR and UMI combination appeared on average more than ten times.

Every TCR cDNA molecule carried a tag that served as a unique molecular identifier. TCRdb independently ran MiXCR on the 5' RACE reads; one entry per CDR3 protein. This sample yields about 5,000 distinct CDR3 sequences, of which around 2.7% are seen a single time; 24% belongs to the top ten. CDR3 length equals 15 residues. Germline values: CDR1 SGHDT, CDR2 YYEEEE. Trimming shortened V by 1 base and J by 3 bases, and 14 bases separated the two germline ends. Regarding time point: sample taken at primary tumor resection. This clonotype was observed many times. Because it lacks the conserved phenylalanine or tryptophan at the end, this CDR3 is likely a read error.

This sample comprised normal lung tissue next to the tumor, obtained at surgery. The receptor's source is a male donor with early-stage non-small cell lung cancer. The V call is TRBV5-6, the J call TRBJ2-7; D call uncertain. The CDR3 spells CASSLIQVQFYEQYL. For the CDR3, the DNA is TGTGCCAGCAGCTTGATTCAGGTGCAATTCTACGAGCAGTACCTC.